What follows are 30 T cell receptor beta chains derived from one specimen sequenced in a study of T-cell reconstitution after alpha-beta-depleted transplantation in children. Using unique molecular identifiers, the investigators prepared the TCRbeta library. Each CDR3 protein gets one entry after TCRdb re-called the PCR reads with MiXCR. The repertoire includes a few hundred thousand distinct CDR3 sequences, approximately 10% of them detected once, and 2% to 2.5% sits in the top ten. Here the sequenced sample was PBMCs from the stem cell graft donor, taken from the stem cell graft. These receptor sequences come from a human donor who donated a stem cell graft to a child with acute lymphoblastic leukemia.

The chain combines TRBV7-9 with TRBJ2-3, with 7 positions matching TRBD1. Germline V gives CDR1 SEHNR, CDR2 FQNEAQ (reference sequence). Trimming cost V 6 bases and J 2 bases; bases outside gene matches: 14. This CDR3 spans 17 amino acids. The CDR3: CASRAHPGQTLTDTQYF. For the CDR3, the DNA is TGTGCCAGCAGAGCTCACCCGGGACAGACCCTCACAGATACGCAGTATTTT.

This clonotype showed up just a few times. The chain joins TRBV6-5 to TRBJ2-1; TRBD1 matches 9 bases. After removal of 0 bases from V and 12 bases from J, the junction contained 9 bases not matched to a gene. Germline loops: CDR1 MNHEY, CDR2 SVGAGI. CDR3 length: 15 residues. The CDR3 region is CASSYSSGQGRAQFF. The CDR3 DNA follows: TGTGCCAGCAGTTACTCGTCGGGACAGGGACGGGCGCAGTTCTTC.

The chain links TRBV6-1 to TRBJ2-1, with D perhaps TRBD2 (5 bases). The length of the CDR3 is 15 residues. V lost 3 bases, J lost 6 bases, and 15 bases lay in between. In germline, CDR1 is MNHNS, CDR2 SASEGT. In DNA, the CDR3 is TGTGCCAGCAGTGACGGACTGTTTCCGGGCAATGAGCAGTTCTTC. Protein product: CASSDGLFPGNEQFF.

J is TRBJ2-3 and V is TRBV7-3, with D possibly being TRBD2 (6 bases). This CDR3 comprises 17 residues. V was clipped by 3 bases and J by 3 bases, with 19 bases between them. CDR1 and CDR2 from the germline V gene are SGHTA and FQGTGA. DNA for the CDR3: TGTGCCAGCAGCTTGGGCCTAGGGGAGGAAGCGACAGATACGCAGTATTTT. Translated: CASSLGLGEEATDTQYF.

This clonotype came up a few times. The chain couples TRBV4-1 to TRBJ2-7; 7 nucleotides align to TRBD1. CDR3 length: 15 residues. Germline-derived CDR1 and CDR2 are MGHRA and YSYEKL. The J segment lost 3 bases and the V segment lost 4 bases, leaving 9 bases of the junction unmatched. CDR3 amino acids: CASSPQGGLIYEQYF. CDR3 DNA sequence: TGCGCCAGCAGCCCCCAAGGGGGCTTAATCTACGAGCAGTACTTC.

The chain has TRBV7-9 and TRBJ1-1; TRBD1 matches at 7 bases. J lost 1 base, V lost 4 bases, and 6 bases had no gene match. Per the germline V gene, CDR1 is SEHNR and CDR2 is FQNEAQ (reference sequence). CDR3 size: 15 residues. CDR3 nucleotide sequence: TGTGCCAGCAGCTCCCGCAGGGGGGAGAACACTGAAGCTTTCTTT. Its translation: CASSSRRGENTEAFF.

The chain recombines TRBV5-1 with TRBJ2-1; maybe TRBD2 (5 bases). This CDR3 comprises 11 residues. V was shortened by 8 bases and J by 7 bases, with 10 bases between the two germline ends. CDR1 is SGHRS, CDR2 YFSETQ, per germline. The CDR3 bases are TGCGCCAGTTTAGCGAAGAATGAGCAGTTCTTC. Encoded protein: CASLAKNEQFF.

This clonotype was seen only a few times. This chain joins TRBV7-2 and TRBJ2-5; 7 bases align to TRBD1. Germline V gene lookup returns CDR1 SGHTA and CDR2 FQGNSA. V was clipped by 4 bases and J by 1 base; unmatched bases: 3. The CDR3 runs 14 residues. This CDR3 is CASSSAGGQETQYF. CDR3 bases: TGTGCCAGCAGCTCTGCAGGGGGCCAAGAGACCCAGTACTTC.

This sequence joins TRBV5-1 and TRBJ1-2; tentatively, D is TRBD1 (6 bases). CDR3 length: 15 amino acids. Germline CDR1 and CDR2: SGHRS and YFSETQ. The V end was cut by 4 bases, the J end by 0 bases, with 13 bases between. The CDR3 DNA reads TGCGCCAGCAGCAAAACAGGGCCCGCTAACTATGGCTACACCTTC. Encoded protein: CASSKTGPANYGYTF.

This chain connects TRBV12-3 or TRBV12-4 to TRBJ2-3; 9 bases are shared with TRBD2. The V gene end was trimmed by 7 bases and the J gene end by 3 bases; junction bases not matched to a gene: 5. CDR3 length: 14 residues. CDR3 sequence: CASTIAGATDTQYF. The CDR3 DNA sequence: TGTGCCAGCACTATAGCGGGAGCTACAGATACGCAGTATTTT.

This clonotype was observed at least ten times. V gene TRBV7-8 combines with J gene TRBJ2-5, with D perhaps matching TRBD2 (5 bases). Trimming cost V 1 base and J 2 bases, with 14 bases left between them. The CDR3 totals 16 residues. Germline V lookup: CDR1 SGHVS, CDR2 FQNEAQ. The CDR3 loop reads CASSLGGGAGQETQYF. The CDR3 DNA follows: TGTGCCAGCAGCTTAGGAGGAGGCGCCGGGCAAGAGACCCAGTACTTC.

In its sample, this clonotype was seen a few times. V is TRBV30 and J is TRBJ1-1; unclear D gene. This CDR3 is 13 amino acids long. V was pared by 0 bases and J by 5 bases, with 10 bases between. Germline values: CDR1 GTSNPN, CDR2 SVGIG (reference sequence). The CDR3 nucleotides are TGTGCCTGGAGTGTACACGGAGAAACTGAAGCTTTCTTT. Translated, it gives CAWSVHGETEAFF.

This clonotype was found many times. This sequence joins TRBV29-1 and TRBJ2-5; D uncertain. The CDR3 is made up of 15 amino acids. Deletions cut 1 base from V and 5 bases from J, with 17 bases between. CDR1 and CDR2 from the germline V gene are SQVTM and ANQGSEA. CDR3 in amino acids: CSVEGPGVPSETQYF. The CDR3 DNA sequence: TGCAGCGTTGAAGGTCCGGGTGTACCGAGTGAGACCCAGTACTTC.

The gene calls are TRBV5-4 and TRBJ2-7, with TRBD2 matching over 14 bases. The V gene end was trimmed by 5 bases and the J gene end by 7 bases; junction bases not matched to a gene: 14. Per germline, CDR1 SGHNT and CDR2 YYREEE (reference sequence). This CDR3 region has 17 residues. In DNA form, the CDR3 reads TGTGCCAGCAGTTCGCCGACCGGGACTAGCGGGAGTAGGGAGCAGTACTTC. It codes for CASSSPTGTSGSREQYF.

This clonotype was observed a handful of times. CDR3 protein: CSARTSGRVYNEQFF. The DNA of the CDR3 is TGCAGTGCCCGGACTAGCGGGAGGGTATACAATGAGCAGTTCTTC. The chain recombines TRBV20-1 with TRBJ2-1, with 15 bases fitting TRBD2. Germline CDR1 and CDR2: DFQATT and SNEGSKA (reference sequence). Trimming took 6 bases from V and 4 from J; bases not matched to a gene: 4. The CDR3 is made up of 15 amino acids.

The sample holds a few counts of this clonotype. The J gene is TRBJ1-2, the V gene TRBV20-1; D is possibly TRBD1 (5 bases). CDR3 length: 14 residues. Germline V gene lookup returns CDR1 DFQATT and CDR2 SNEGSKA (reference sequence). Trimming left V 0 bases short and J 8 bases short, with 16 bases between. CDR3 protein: CSARESEGTRGYTF. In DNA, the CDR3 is TGCAGTGCTAGAGAATCGGAGGGGACTCGGGGCTACACCTTC.

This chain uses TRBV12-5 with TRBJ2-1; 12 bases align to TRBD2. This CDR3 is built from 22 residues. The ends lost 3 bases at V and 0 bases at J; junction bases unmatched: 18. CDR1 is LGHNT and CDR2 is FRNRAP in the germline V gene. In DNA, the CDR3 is TGTGCTAGTGGTTTCCGGGGCGTACCGGGACTAGCGGGCGAAAGCTCCTACAATGAGCAGTTCTTC. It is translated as CASGFRGVPGLAGESSYNEQFF.

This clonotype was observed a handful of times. CDR3 protein: CASRPGTSGDTQYF. The CDR3, as DNA: TGTGCCAGCAGACCTGGGACTAGCGGAGATACGCAGTATTTT. The gene calls are TRBV7-9 and TRBJ2-3, with 11 nucleotides matching TRBD2. Germline lookup yields CDR1 SEHNR and CDR2 FQNEAQ (reference sequence). This CDR3 is 14 amino acids long. With 6 bases clipped from V and 5 bases from J, the junction kept 4 bases outside the gene matches.

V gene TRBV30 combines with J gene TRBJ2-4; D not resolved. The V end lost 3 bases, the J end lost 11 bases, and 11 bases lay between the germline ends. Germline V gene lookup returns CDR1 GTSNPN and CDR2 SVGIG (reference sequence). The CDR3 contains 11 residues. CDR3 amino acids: CAWRDFDVQYF. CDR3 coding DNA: TGTGCCTGGAGGGATTTTGATGTTCAGTACTTC.

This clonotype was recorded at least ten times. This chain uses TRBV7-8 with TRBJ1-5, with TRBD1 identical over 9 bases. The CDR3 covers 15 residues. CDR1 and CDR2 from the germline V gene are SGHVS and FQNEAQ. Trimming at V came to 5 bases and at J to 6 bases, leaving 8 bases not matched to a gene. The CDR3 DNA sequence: TGTGCCAGCAGCGCGACAGGGGGATTCGGTCAGCCCCAGCATTTT. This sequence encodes CASSATGGFGQPQHF.

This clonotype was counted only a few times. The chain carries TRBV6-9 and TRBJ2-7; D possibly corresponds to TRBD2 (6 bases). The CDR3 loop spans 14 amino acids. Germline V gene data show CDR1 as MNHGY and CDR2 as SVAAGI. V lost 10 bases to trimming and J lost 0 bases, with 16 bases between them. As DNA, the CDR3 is TGTGCCAAATCTAGCGCACTGCGCTCCTACGAGCAGTACTTC. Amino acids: CAKSSALRSYEQYF.

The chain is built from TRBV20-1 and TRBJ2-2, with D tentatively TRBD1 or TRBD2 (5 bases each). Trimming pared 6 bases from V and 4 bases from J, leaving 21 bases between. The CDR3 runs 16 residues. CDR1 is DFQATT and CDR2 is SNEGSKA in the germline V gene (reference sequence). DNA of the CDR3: TGCAGTGCAACCCGGGGCCTTCTTGGTGGCACCGGGGAGCTGTTTTTT. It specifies CSATRGLLGGTGELFF.

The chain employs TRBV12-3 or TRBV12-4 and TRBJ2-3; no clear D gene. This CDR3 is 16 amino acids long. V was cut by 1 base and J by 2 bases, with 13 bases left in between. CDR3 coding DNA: TGTGCCAGCAGTTTAGACCCGATTAAACTCACAGATACGCAGTATTTT. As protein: CASSLDPIKLTDTQYF.

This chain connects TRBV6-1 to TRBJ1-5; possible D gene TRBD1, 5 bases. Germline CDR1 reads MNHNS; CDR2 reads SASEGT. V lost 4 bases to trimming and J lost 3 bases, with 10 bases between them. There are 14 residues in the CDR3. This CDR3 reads CASSGPGLNQPQHF. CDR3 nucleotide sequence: TGTGCCAGCAGTGGACCGGGACTCAATCAGCCCCAGCATTTT.

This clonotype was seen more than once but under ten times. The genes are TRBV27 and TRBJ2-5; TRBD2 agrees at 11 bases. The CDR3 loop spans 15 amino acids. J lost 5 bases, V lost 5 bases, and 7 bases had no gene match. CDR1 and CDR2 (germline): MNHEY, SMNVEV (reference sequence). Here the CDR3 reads CASSPLAGVFETQYF. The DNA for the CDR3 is TGTGCCAGCAGTCCACTAGCGGGAGTGTTCGAGACCCAGTACTTC.

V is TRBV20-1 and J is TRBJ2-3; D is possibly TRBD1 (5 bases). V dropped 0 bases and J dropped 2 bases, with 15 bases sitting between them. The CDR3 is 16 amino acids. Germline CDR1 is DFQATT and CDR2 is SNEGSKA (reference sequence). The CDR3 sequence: CSARDVGRAYTDTQYF. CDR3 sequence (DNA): TGCAGTGCTAGAGATGTTGGCAGGGCCTACACAGATACGCAGTATTTT.

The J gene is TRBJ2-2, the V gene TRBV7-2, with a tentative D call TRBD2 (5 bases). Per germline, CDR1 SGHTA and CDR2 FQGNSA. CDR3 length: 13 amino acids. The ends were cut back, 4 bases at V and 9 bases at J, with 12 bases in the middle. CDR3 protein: CASSSLAGRELFF. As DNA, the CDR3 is TGTGCCAGCAGCTCCCTGGCGGGTAGGGAGCTGTTTTTT.

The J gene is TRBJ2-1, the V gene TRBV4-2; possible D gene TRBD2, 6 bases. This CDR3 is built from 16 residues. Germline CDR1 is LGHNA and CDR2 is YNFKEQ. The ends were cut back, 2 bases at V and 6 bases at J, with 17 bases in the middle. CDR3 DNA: TGTGCCAGCAGCCAATCGCTAGCGTCCGCAGTCAATGAGCAGTTCTTC. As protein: CASSQSLASAVNEQFF.

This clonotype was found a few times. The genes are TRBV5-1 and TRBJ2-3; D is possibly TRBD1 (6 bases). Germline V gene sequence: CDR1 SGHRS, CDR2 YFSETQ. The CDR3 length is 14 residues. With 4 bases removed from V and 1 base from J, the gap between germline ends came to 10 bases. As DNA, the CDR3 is TGCGCCAGCAGCCAACGGACAGGCACAGATACGCAGTATTTT. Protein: CASSQRTGTDTQYF. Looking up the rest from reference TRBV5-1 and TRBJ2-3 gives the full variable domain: KAGVTQTPRYLIKTRGQQVTLSCSPISGHRSVSWYQQTPGQGLQFLFEYFSETQRNKGNFPGRFSGRQFSNSRSEMNVSTLELGDSALYLCASSQRTGTDTQYFGPGTRLTVL.

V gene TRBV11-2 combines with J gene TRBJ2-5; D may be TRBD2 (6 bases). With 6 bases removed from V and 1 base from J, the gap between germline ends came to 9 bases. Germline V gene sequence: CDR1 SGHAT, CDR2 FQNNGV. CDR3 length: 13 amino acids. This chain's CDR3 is CASRGTFQETQYF. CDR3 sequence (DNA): TGTGCCAGCAGAGGGACTTTCCAAGAGACCCAGTACTTC.